This T cell receptor beta chain stems from a study of cytomegalovirus exposure and HLA in healthy donors. Findings and limits, study-wide: A later analysis showed that HLA-associated TCR beta chains had undergone more clonal expansion than equally common others.

It was with 60 Vbeta and 13 Jbeta primers that the PCR ran. The method was immunoSEQ multiplex PCR; TCRdb's version includes in-frame clones alone and lacks a portion of them. The sample lists about 96,000 clones, around 74% occurring once. With 7 bases removed from V and 6 bases from J, the gap between germline ends came to 10 bases. The CDR3 extends over 12 amino acids. Germline loops: CDR1 SNHLY, CDR2 FYNNEI. Concerning this clone itself: Antigen unknown.

The sequencing sample was made of PBMCs. This TCR was sampled from a female donor in good health and CMV-seropositive. The chain couples TRBV2 to TRBJ1-5, with D maybe TRBD1 (6 bases). The CDR3 DNA reads TGTGCCAGCACCGAAGGGGGTCAGCCCCAGCATTTT. Translation: CASTEGGQPQHF.